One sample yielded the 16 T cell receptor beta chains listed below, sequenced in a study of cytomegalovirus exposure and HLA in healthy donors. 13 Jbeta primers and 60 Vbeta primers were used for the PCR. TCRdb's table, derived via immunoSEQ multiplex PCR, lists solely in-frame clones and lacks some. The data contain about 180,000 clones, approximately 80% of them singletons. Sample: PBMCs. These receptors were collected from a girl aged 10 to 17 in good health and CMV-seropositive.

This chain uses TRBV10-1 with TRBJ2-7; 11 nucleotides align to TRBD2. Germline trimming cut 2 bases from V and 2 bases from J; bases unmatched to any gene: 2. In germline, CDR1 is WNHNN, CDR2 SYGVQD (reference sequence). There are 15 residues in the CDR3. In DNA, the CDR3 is TGCGCCAGCAGTGAGGGGACTAGCGGCGCCTACGAGCAGTACTTC. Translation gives CASSEGTSGAYEQYF.

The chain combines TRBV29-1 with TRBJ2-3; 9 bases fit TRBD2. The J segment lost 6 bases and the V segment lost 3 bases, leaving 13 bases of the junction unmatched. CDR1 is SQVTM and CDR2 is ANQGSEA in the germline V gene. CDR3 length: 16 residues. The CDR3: CSVEGSGSGMYDTQYF. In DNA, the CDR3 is TGCAGCGTTGAGGGTAGCGGGAGTGGGATGTACGATACGCAGTATTTT.

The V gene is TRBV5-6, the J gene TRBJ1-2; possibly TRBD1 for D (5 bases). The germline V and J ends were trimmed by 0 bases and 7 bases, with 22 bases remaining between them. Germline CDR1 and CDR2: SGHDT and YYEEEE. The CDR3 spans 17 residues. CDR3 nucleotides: TGTGCCAGCAGCTTGGGGACAAGGCGGACCCGGACGGGTGGCTACACCTTC. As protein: CASSLGTRRTRTGGYTF.

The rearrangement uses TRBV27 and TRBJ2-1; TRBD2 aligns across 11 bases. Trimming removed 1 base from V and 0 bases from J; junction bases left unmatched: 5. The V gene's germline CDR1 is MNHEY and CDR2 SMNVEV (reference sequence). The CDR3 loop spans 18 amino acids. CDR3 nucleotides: TGTGCCAGCAGTTTATTTAGCGGGAGGGCCAACTCCTACAATGAGCAGTTCTTC. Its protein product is CASSLFSGRANSYNEQFF.

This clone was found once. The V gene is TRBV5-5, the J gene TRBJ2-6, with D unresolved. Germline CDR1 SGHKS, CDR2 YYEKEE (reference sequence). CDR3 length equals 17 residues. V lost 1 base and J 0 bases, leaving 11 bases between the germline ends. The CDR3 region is CASSLQNPGSGANVLTF. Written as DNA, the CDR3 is TGTGCCAGCAGCTTGCAGAACCCTGGCTCTGGGGCCAACGTCCTGACTTTC.

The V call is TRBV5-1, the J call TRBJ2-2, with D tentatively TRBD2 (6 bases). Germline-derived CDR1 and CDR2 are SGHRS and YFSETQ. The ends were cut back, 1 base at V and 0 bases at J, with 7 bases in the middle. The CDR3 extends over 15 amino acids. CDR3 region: CASSLSSANTGELFF. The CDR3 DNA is TGCGCCAGCAGCTTGTCTAGCGCGAACACCGGGGAGCTGTTTTTT.

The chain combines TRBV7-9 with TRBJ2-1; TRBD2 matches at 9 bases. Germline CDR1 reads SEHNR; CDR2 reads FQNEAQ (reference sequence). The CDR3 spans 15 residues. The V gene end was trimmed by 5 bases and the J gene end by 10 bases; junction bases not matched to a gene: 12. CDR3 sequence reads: CASSQWGTSTLEQFF. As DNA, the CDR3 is TGTGCCAGCAGCCAATGGGGGACTAGCACGTTAGAGCAGTTCTTC.

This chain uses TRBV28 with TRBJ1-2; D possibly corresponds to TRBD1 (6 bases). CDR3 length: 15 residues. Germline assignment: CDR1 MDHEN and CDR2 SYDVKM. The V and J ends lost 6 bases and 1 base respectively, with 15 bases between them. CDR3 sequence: CASRKQGFGNYGYTF. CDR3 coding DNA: TGTGCCAGCAGAAAACAGGGTTTCGGTAACTATGGCTACACCTTC.

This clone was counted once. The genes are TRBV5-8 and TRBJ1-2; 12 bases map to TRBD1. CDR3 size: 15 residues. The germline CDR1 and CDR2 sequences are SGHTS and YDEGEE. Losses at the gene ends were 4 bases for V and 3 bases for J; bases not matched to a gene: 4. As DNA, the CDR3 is TGTGCCAGCAGCCCCGGGACAGGGGGCTACTATGGCTACACCTTC. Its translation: CASSPGTGGYYGYTF.

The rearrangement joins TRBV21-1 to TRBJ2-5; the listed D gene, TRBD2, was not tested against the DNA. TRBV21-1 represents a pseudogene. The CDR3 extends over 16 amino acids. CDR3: CASSDADPLRRETQYF. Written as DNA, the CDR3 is TGTGCCAGCAGCGATGCCGACCCCCTAAGGAGGGAGACCCAGTACTTC.

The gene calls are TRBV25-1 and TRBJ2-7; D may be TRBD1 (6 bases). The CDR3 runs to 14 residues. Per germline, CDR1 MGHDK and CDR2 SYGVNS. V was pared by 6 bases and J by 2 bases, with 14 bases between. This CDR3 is CASRGAIGAYEQYF. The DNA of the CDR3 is TGTGCCAGCAGGGGGGCCATCGGGGCCTACGAGCAGTACTTC.

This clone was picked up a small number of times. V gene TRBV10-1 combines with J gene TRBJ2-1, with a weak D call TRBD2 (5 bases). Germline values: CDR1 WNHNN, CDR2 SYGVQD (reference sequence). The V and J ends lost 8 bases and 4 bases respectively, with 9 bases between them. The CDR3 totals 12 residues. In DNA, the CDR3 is TGCGCCAGCGGAGGCCAGTACAATGAGCAGTTCTTC. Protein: CASGGQYNEQFF.

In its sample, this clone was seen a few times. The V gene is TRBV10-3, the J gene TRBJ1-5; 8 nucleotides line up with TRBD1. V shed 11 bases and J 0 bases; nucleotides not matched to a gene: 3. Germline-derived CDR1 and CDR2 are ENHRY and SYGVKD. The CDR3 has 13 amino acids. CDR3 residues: CASTGDSNQPQHF. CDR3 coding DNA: TGTGCCTCGACAGGGGATAGCAATCAGCCCCAGCATTTT.

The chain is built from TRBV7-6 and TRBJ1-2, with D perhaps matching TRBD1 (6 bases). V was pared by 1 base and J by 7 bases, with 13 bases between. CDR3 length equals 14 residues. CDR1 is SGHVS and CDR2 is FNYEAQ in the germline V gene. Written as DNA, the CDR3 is TGTGCCAGCAGCTTAGTACAGGGTGAGGGTGGCTACACCTTC. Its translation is CASSLVQGEGGYTF.

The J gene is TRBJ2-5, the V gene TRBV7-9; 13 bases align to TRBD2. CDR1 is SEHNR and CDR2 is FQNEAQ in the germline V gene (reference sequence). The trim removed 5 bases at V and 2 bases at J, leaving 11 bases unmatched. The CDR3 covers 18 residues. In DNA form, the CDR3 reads TGTGCCAGCAGCCTTAGTCGGACTAGCGGGAGTTCTCAAGAGACCCAGTACTTC. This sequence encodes CASSLSRTSGSSQETQYF.

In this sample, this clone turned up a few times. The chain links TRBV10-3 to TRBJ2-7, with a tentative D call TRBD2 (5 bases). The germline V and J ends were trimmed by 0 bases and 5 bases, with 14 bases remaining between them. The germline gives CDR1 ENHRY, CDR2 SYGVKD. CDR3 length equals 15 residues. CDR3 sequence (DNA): TGTGCCATCAGTGAGTCGGCTGGGAGAAGGGACGAGCAGTACTTC. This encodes CAISESAGRRDEQYF.